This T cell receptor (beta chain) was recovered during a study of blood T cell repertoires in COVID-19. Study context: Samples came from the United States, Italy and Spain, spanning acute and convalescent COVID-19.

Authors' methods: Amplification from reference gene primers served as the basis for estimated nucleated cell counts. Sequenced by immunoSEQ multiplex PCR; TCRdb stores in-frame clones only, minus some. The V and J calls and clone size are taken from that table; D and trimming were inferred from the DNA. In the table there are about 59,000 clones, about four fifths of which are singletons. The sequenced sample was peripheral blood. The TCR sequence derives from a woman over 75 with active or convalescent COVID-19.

This chain's CDR3 is CASSILAGYNEQFF. The CDR3 nucleotides read TGTGCCAGTAGTATTTTAGCGGGGTACAATGAGCAGTTCTTC. The chain combines TRBV19 with TRBJ2-1, with 8 bases identical to TRBD2. The CDR3 length is 14 residues. Trimming took 3 bases from V and 4 from J; bases not matched to a gene: 2. Germline V CDR1 and CDR2: LNHDA, SQIVND (reference sequence).